The sequence of this T cell receptor beta chain was determined in a study of early T cells in non-severe SARS-CoV-2 infection. Study summary: Sequenced material consisted of bulk RNA (from unsorted whole blood), and chains were unpaired.

In TCRdb, the 5' RACE reads were re-called with MiXCR into one record per CDR3 protein. The table shows roughly 65,000 distinct CDR3 sequences, with about a tenth occurring only once. This clonotype was recorded a few times. The CDR3 sequence is 16 residues long. The germline CDR1 and CDR2 sequences are LGHDT and YNNKEL (reference sequence). The junction had 5 bases not matched to a gene; V was cut back by 0 bases and J by 5 bases. The specimen sequenced was whole blood. The sequence was collected from an adult who was a healthcare worker with PCR-confirmed SARS-CoV-2 infection or an uninfected control (not recorded which). This chain joins TRBV3-1 and TRBJ1-3; TRBD1 aligns across 9 bases. Here the CDR3 DNA reads TGTGCCAGCAGCCAAGAATTTACAGGGGGCAGAAACACCATATATTTT. Its translation: CASSQEFTGGRNTIYF. Full variable domain (remainder filled in from reference TRBV3-1 and TRBJ1-3): DTAVSQTPKYLVTQMGNDKSIKCEQNLGHDTMYWYKQDSKKFLKIMFSYNNKELIINETVPNRFSPKSPDKAHLNLHINSLELGDSAVYFCASSQEFTGGRNTIYFGEGSWLTVV.